These T cell receptor beta chains were read from a single sample in a study of T-cell memory formation after mild COVID-19. Each CDR3 protein is one row after TCRdb ran MiXCR on the 5' RACE reads. This sample yields 120,000 to 150,000 distinct CDR3 sequences, of which over 15% are seen a single time; around 2.5% belongs to the top ten. The sequenced sample consisted of PBMCs or a T cell subset sorted from them (not recorded which). These receptors were taken from an adult woman who had mild COVID-19 (a few samples of this study predate the infection). Cell type and time point are not known. Both conserved end residues are part of each CDR3. The D gene is left open where the match is weak. Some rows have no size entry. The others give once, few or many, or a class for an expanded clone.

D gene | J gene | V gene | clone size | CDR3 protein | CDR3 DNA
TRBD2 | TRBJ2-7 | TRBV20-1 | few | CSARATSGYEQYF | TGCAGTGCTAGGGCTACTAGCGGCTACGAGCAGTACTTC
. | TRBJ2-7 | TRBV5-1 | . | CASSRGQGYEQYF | TGCGCCAGCAGCCGTGGGCAGGGGTACGAGCAGTACTTC
. | TRBJ2-3 | TRBV19 | . | CASSTSSTDTQYF | TGTGCCAGTAGTACGTCTAGCACAGATACGCAGTATTTT
TRBD2 | TRBJ2-1 | TRBV10-3 | . | CAITRTSGSYNEQFF | TGTGCCATCACTAGGACTAGCGGGTCCTACAATGAGCAGTTCTTC
. | TRBJ1-1 | TRBV3-1 | . | CASSLAYEAFF | TGTGCCAGCAGCCTCGCGTACGAAGCTTTCTTT
. | TRBJ2-5 | TRBV10-3 | few | CAISADSIGVTQYF | TGTGCCATCAGCGCAGACTCCATTGGGGTGACCCAGTACTTC
. | TRBJ2-3 | TRBV12-1 | few | CASSFEGDRGTDTQYF | TGTGCCAGCAGCTTTGAAGGGGACAGGGGGACAGATACGCAGTATTTT
TRBD2 | TRBJ2-3 | TRBV12-3/TRBV12-4 | . | CASRTDAGVRGTDTQYF | TGTGCCAGCAGGACGGACGCCGGGGTGCGGGGGACAGATACGCAGTATTTT
. | TRBJ2-3 | TRBV11-3 | . | CASSKGRTDTQYF | TGTGCCAGCAGCAAGGGACGCACAGATACGCAGTATTTT
. | TRBJ2-3 | TRBV7-2 | . | CASSLAGSGTQYF | TGTGCCAGCAGCTTAGCGGGGAGCGGGACGCAGTATTTT
TRBD1 | TRBJ2-5 | TRBV24-1 | . | CATSDPTDRGGDQETQYF | TGTGCCACCAGTGATCCCACGGACAGGGGCGGAGATCAAGAGACCCAGTACTTC
TRBD1 | TRBJ2-1 | TRBV5-6 | few | CASSRRTGGPYNEQFF | TGTGCCAGCAGCCGAAGGACAGGGGGCCCCTACAATGAGCAGTTCTTC
TRBD2 | TRBJ2-7 | TRBV18 | few | CASSPGGDLEQYF | TGTGCCAGCTCACCGGGGGGGGACCTCGAGCAGTACTTC
TRBD1 | TRBJ1-2 | TRBV14 | once | CASSRNTGDGYGYTF | TGTGCCAGCAGTCGAAACACAGGGGATGGCTATGGCTACACCTTC
. | TRBJ2-7 | TRBV11-2 | . | CASSSGPGEQYF | TGTGCCAGCAGCTCCGGACCGGGGGAGCAGTACTTC
TRBD2 | TRBJ2-1 | TRBV5-4 | few | CASSPGTSGPSYNEQFF | TGTGCCAGCAGCCCAGGGACTAGCGGGCCCTCCTACAATGAGCAGTTCTTC
TRBD1 | TRBJ1-1 | TRBV18 | few | CASSLGQGMKYTEAFF | TGTGCCAGCTCACTTGGACAGGGGATGAAGTACACTGAAGCTTTCTTT
. | TRBJ2-2 | TRBV7-6 | . | CASGDSNTGELFF | TGTGCCAGCGGGGATTCGAACACCGGGGAGCTGTTTTTT
TRBD1 | TRBJ1-1 | TRBV20-1 | few | CSADPRQGRSNTEAFF | TGCAGTGCTGACCCCAGACAGGGTCGATCCAACACTGAAGCTTTCTTT
. | TRBJ2-7 | TRBV6-5 | many | CASSPPGGEQYF | TGTGCCAGCAGTCCTCCTGGTGGCGAGCAGTACTTC
TRBD1 | TRBJ2-7 | TRBV11-3 | many | CASSLDGTGSTYEQYF | TGTGCCAGCAGCTTGGATGGGACAGGGTCTACCTACGAGCAGTACTTC
. | TRBJ2-2 | TRBV5-4 | . | CASSFRTQNSNTGELFF | TGTGCCAGCAGCTTCCGGACCCAGAATTCGAACACCGGGGAGCTGTTTTTT
. | TRBJ1-1 | TRBV14 | . | CASSQEVRRTEAFF | TGTGCCAGCAGCCAAGAAGTCCGCAGGACTGAAGCTTTCTTT
TRBD1 | TRBJ1-3 | TRBV30 | few | CAWSSGGFGNTIYF | TGTGCCTGGAGTTCAGGGGGCTTTGGAAACACCATATATTTT
TRBD2 | TRBJ2-1 | TRBV12-3/TRBV12-4 | few | CASSPHPAGGPWNEQFF | TGTGCCAGCAGTCCTCACCCGGCGGGGGGCCCGTGGAATGAGCAGTTCTTC
TRBD1 | TRBJ2-1 | TRBV6-5 | many | CASSYTGDRGSNEQFF | TGTGCCAGCAGTTACACGGGGGACAGGGGATCCAATGAGCAGTTCTTC
. | TRBJ1-1 | TRBV18 | few | CASSPPAGVGTEAFF | TGTGCCAGCTCACCACCAGCGGGAGTGGGCACTGAAGCTTTCTTT
. | TRBJ1-1 | TRBV6-5 | . | CASSNGAEGPEAFF | TGTGCCAGCAGTAATGGGGCTGAGGGGCCTGAAGCTTTCTTT
. | TRBJ2-1 | TRBV7-2 | . | CASSQTGLVIDEQFF | TGTGCCAGCAGCCAGACTGGCCTTGTGATCGATGAGCAGTTCTTC
. | TRBJ2-7 | TRBV7-2 | many | CASSLTTYEQYF | TGTGCCAGCAGCTTAACCACCTACGAGCAGTACTTC
. | TRBJ2-1 | TRBV7-2 | many | CASSLRGLTRANEQFF | TGTGCCAGCAGCTTAAGGGGCCTCACCAGGGCCAATGAGCAGTTCTTC
. | TRBJ2-5 | TRBV18 | few | CASSPPGRETQYF | TGTGCCAGCTCACCACCAGGGCGAGAGACCCAGTACTTC
. | TRBJ2-2 | TRBV6-6 | . | CATRPGQGKAGGLTGELFF | TGTGCCACACGACCGGGACAGGGGAAAGCGGGAGGTTTAACCGGGGAGCTGTTTTTT
TRBD2 | TRBJ2-1 | TRBV7-9 | . | CASSPHAGTSVYEQFF | TGTGCCAGCAGCCCGCATGCCGGGACTAGCGTATATGAGCAGTTCTTC
. | TRBJ2-5 | TRBV6-2/TRBV6-3 | few | CASRGAQETQYF | TGTGCCAGCAGAGGGGCTCAAGAGACCCAGTACTTC
. | TRBJ2-2 | TRBV27 | . | CASSSYTGELFF | TGTGCCAGCAGTTCTTACACCGGGGAGCTGTTTTTT
. | TRBJ1-1 | TRBV6-5 | . | CASSYSRNTEAFF | TGTGCCAGCAGTTATAGCAGGAACACTGAAGCTTTCTTT
TRBD2 | TRBJ2-1 | TRBV5-5 | . | CASSLVGLAWNEQFF | TGTGCCAGCAGCTTGGTTGGACTAGCGTGGAATGAGCAGTTCTTC
. | TRBJ1-1 | TRBV5-1 | few | CASSSSGDMNTEAFF | TGCGCCAGCAGTTCCTCCGGGGACATGAACACTGAAGCTTTCTTT
TRBD2 | TRBJ2-7 | TRBV3-1 | few | CASSQGGEGSASSYEQYF | TGTGCCAGCAGCCAAGGCGGGGAGGGGAGCGCGAGCTCCTACGAGCAGTACTTC
. | TRBJ2-6 | TRBV20-1 | few | CSARDLGSGANVLTF | TGCAGTGCTAGAGATCTGGGGTCTGGGGCCAACGTCCTGACTTTC
. | TRBJ2-2 | TRBV4-1 | few | CASSQFAFAREAAGELFF | TGCGCCAGCAGCCAGTTCGCTTTTGCCAGGGAGGCAGCCGGGGAGCTGTTTTTT
TRBD2 | TRBJ2-1 | TRBV27 | few | CASSSWGGNEQFF | TGTGCCAGCAGTTCCTGGGGGGGGAATGAGCAGTTCTTC
. | TRBJ2-5 | TRBV29-1 | few | CSVGLVQETQYF | TGCAGCGTTGGCCTGGTCCAAGAGACCCAGTACTTC
. | TRBJ2-1 | TRBV7-2 | . | CASSLANPGGAQFF | TGTGCCAGCAGCTTAGCTAACCCCGGGGGCGCGCAGTTCTTC
. | TRBJ1-3 | TRBV4-1 | . | CASSQETVLSSGNTIYF | TGCGCCAGCAGCCAGGAGACGGTACTTAGCTCTGGAAACACCATATATTTT
. | TRBJ1-1 | TRBV30 | . | CAWLSPGPSAAFF | TGTGCCTGGCTAAGTCCGGGCCCCTCGGCGGCTTTCTTT
TRBD2 | TRBJ2-7 | TRBV13 | . | CASSRLAGTYEQYF | TGTGCCAGCAGCCGGCTAGCGGGGACCTACGAGCAGTACTTC
. | TRBJ2-7 | TRBV20-1 | many | CSARPGLGLDEQYF | TGCAGTGCTAGGCCGGGACTTGGCCTTGACGAGCAGTACTTC
. | TRBJ2-3 | TRBV9 | few | CASSPRTGSSTDTQYF | TGTGCCAGCAGCCCCCGTACGGGGTCGAGCACAGATACGCAGTATTTT
. | TRBJ1-2 | TRBV24-1 | once | CATSDHRTDRGANGYTF | TGTGCCACCAGTGATCATCGGACAGACCGCGGGGCTAATGGCTACACCTTC
TRBD2 | TRBJ2-7 | TRBV4-2 | few | CASSLTGTSGIYEQYF | TGTGCCAGCAGCCTGACCGGGACTAGCGGGATATACGAGCAGTACTTC
TRBD1 | TRBJ1-6 | TRBV5-5 | few | CASSFFSAGGDSPLHF | TGTGCCAGCAGCTTTTTCTCGGCAGGGGGAGATTCACCCCTCCACTTT
TRBD1 | TRBJ2-1 | TRBV4-1 | few | CASSQDPGQGVREQFF | TGCGCCAGCAGCCAAGATCCGGGACAGGGGGTCAGGGAGCAGTTCTTC
. | TRBJ1-2 | TRBV15 | . | CATSRDVWEGDYYGYTF | TGTGCCACCAGCAGAGACGTATGGGAGGGGGACTACTATGGCTACACCTTC
. | TRBJ1-2 | TRBV4-2 | . | CASSQGAGVDYGYTF | TGTGCCAGCAGCCAAGGAGCCGGGGTGGACTATGGCTACACCTTC
. | TRBJ1-1 | TRBV7-2 | . | CASSLEGLGTLEAFF | TGTGCCAGCAGCTTAGAGGGCTTGGGGACACTCGAAGCTTTCTTT
. | TRBJ2-7 | TRBV24-1 | . | CATSDPRSYEQYF | TGTGCCACCAGTGATCCCAGGAGCTACGAGCAGTACTTC
. | TRBJ1-4 | TRBV25-1 | . | CASSRRGANEKLFF | TGTGCCTCCAGCCGGCGGGGGGCTAATGAAAAACTGTTTTTT
. | TRBJ1-5 | TRBV11-2 | . | CASSSNNGQPQHF | TGTGCCAGCAGCTCAAACAACGGGCAGCCCCAGCATTTT